The subject of this entry is one T cell receptor (beta chain). Other nucleotide sequences in the sample specify the same CDR3. Source study methods: Reference gene primer amplification gave nucleated cell count estimates. Sequencing was performed with immunoSEQ multiplex PCR; in TCRdb, only in-frame clones are kept and a portion is missing. V and J calls and clone size are given by that table; D and trimming were obtained from the DNA. In the table there are some 110,000 clones, around 80% of which are singletons. This record comes from a study of blood T cell repertoires in COVID-19. Overall study context: From the United States, Italy and Spain came samples of acute and convalescent COVID-19. Sample material is recorded as cDNA or gDNA derived from T cells, B-cell-depleted T cells, or PBMCs.

Germline lookup yields CDR1 KGHSH and CDR2 LQKENI. CDR3 length: 14 residues. Trimming stripped 3 bases from V and 5 bases from J, with 13 bases between. The rearrangement joins TRBV18 to TRBJ1-2; D might be TRBD1 (5 bases). The specimen sequenced was peripheral blood. This clonotype originated in a man between 45 and 60 years old with acute or convalescent COVID-19. CDR3 sequence: CASSPPDSPYGYTF. The CDR3 DNA follows: TGTGCCAGCTCACCTCCAGACAGTCCTTATGGCTACACCTTC.